The next 11 T cell receptor beta chains were all read from a single sample in a study of blood T cell repertoires in COVID-19. Measured with immunoSEQ multiplex PCR; TCRdb has only the in-frame clones, and not every one. The top ten hold 1.7% of the sample, which has about 400,000 clones, under 90% seen once. Sequencing input: PBMCs or T cells enriched from blood (not recorded which). These TCRs come from a woman in her 30s who had recovered from COVID-19.

V is TRBV6-5 and J is TRBJ2-7; D is possibly TRBD2 (6 bases). The ends were cut back, 5 bases at V and 2 bases at J, with 10 bases in the middle. The CDR3 has 13 residues. Germline V gives CDR1 MNHEY, CDR2 SVGAGI. This CDR3 is CASSTRGPYEQYF. The CDR3 DNA sequence: TGTGCCAGCAGTACGCGGGGCCCCTACGAGCAGTACTTC.

The genes are TRBV19 and TRBJ1-2; 7 positions match TRBD1. Germline values: CDR1 LNHDA, CDR2 SQIVND (reference sequence). There are 13 residues in the CDR3. The V segment lost 8 bases and the J segment 4 bases; nucleotides outside the gene matches: 7. The CDR3 region is CASSSDRAYGYTF. CDR3 DNA: TGTGCCAGTTCCTCCGACAGGGCCTATGGCTACACCTTC.

The chain links TRBV4-2 to TRBJ2-5, with 8 bases aligning to TRBD2. V lost 0 bases, J lost 2 bases, and 8 bases stayed unmatched. Germline loops: CDR1 LGHNA, CDR2 YNFKEQ. CDR3 length: 17 residues. CDR3 sequence: CASSQDPSGGGQETQYF. As DNA, the CDR3 is TGTGCCAGCAGCCAAGATCCCTCGGGGGGGGGACAAGAGACCCAGTACTTC.

The CDR3 nucleotides read TGTGCCAGCAGCCAAGAATTTCAGGGCTATGGCTACACCTTC. It codes for CASSQEFQGYGYTF. The J gene is TRBJ1-2, the V gene TRBV4-2; possibly TRBD1 for D (5 bases). CDR1 LGHNA and CDR2 YNFKEQ come from the germline V gene. The CDR3 totals 14 residues. Trimming cost V 0 bases and J 4 bases, with 9 bases left between them.

J is TRBJ2-2 and V is TRBV27; TRBD2 agrees at 8 bases. CDR3 size: 15 residues. CDR1 is MNHEY, CDR2 SMNVEV, per germline (reference sequence). With 6 bases clipped from V and 3 bases from J, the junction kept 6 bases outside the gene matches. The CDR3 nucleotides read TGTGCCAGCAGATCCCGACTAGCGCACACCGGGGAGCTGTTTTTT. Encoded protein: CASRSRLAHTGELFF.

V usage is TRBV9 and J usage is TRBJ1-1; D gene uncertain. Trimming took 3 bases from V and 0 from J, leaving 9 bases between them. This CDR3 is built from 14 residues. The germline V gene encodes CDR1 SGDLS and CDR2 YYNGEE. CDR3 amino acids: CASSAGSMNTEAFF. CDR3 sequence (DNA): TGTGCCAGCAGCGCCGGGAGCATGAACACTGAAGCTTTCTTT.

The rearrangement joins TRBV30 to TRBJ2-1; a weak D match, TRBD2 (5 bases). This CDR3 has 14 amino acids. Per the germline V gene, CDR1 is GTSNPN and CDR2 is SVGIG (reference sequence). V was trimmed by 2 bases and J by 3 bases, leaving 11 bases between them. The CDR3 reads CAWSPRTDYNEQFF. The DNA for the CDR3 is TGTGCCTGGAGTCCCCGGACTGACTACAATGAGCAGTTCTTC. The whole variable domain, filled in from reference TRBV30 and TRBJ2-1, reads SQTIHQWPATLVQPVGSPLSLECTVEGTSNPNLYWYRQAAGRGLQLLFYSVGIGQISSEVPQNLSASRPQDRQFILSSKKLLLSDSGFYLCAWSPRTDYNEQFFGPGTRLTVL.

V and J are TRBV6-2 or TRBV6-3 and TRBJ2-6; the match to TRBD1 covers 7 bases. Per germline, CDR1 MNHEY and CDR2 SVGEGT. This CDR3 spans 15 amino acids. V was pared by 5 bases and J by 2 bases, with 3 bases of the junction left unmatched. This chain's CDR3 is CASSKGAPGANVLTF. The CDR3 DNA sequence: TGTGCCAGCAGTAAGGGGGCCCCTGGGGCCAACGTCCTGACTTTC.

This rearrangement joins TRBV19 to TRBJ2-7; TRBD2 matches at 13 bases. In germline, CDR1 is LNHDA, CDR2 SQIVND (reference sequence). V lost 5 bases, J lost 4 bases, and 5 bases stayed unmatched. The CDR3 is made up of 15 amino acids. CDR3 in amino acids: CASSRLAGGKYEQYF. DNA for the CDR3: TGTGCCAGTAGTCGACTAGCGGGAGGCAAGTACGAGCAGTACTTC.

The genes are TRBV19 and TRBJ2-7; TRBD2 matches at 7 bases. After removal of 9 bases from V and 3 bases from J, the junction contained 8 bases not matched to a gene. This CDR3 has 13 amino acids. In germline, CDR1 is LNHDA, CDR2 SQIVND (reference sequence). The DNA of the CDR3 is TGTGCCAGCCCTCTAGCGGATTTCTACGAGCAGTACTTC. Translating it yields CASPLADFYEQYF.

The chain employs TRBV5-1 and TRBJ1-1, with 7 bases aligning to TRBD1. J gave up 3 bases and V 4 bases, and 9 bases lay outside the gene matches. The CDR3 is made up of 15 amino acids. The V gene's germline CDR1 is SGHRS and CDR2 YFSETQ. The CDR3 sequence: CASSRQTGVHTEAFF. The CDR3 DNA follows: TGCGCCAGCAGCCGCCAAACAGGGGTTCACACTGAAGCTTTCTTT.